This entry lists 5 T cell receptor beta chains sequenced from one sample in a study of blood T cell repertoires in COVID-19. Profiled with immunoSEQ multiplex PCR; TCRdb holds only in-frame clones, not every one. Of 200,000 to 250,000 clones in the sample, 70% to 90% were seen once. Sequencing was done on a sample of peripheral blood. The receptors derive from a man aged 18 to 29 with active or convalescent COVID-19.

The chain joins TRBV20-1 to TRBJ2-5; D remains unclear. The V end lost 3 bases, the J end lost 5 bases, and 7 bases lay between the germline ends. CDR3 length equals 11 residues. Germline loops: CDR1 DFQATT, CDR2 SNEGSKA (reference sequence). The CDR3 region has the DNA TGCAGTGCTAGTCCCCTGGAGACCCAGTACTTC. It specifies CSASPLETQYF.

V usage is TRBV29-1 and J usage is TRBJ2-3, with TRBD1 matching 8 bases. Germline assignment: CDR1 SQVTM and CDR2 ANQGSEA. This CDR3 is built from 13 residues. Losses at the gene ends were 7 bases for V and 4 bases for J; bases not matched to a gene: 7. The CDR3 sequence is CSGRTGQADTQYF. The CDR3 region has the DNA TGCAGCGGGCGGACAGGGCAGGCAGATACGCAGTATTTT.

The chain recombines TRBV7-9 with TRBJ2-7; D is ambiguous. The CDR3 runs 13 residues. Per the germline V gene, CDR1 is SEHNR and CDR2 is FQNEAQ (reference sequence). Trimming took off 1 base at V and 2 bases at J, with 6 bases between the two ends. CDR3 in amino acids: CASSLDRTYEQYF. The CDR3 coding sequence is TGTGCCAGCAGCTTAGACAGAACCTACGAGCAGTACTTC.

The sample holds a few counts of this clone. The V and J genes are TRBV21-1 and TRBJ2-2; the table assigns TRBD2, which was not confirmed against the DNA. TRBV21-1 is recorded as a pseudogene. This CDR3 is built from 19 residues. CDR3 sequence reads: CASSKAGTSGRRSTGELFF. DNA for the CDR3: TGTGCCAGCAGCAAGGCCGGGACTAGCGGGAGGAGGAGCACCGGGGAGCTGTTTTTT.

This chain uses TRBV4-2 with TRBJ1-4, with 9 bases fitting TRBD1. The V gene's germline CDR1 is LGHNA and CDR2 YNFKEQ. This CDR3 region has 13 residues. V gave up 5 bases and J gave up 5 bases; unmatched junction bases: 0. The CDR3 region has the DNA TGTGCCAGCAGCGGACAGGGGAATGAAAAACTGTTTTTT. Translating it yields CASSGQGNEKLFF.